This T cell receptor beta chain was sequenced for a study of blood T cell repertoires in COVID-19. The overall study: Italy, Spain and the United States were the sources of the convalescent and acute COVID-19 samples. In each case, the material was cDNA or gDNA derived from T cells, B-cell-depleted T cells, or PBMCs.

Study processing details: Reference gene primer amplification yielded estimated nucleated cell counts. The protocol was immunoSEQ multiplex PCR, while the TCRdb copy is restricted to in-frame clones and leaves out a portion. The V and J calls and clone size were taken over from that table, and D and trimming were inferred from the DNA. Of about 150,000 clones listed, approximately 80% were seen once; the top ten hold around 3.5%. Germline-derived CDR1 and CDR2 are SGHRS and YFSETQ. CDR3 size: 17 residues. V dropped 2 bases and J dropped 6 bases, with 20 bases sitting between them. The TCR originated in a woman aged 80 or over with acute or convalescent COVID-19. This chain joins TRBV5-1 and TRBJ1-4; perhaps TRBD1 as D (5 bases). The specimen was peripheral blood. CDR3 sequence (DNA): TGCGCCAGCAGCTTTCTCGGGCAGGGAGGGTCGCATGAAAAACTGTTTTTT. It is translated as CASSFLGQGGSHEKLFF.